This T cell receptor (beta chain) was sequenced in a study of STAT5B mutations in CD4+ large granular lymphocyte leukemia (dated by TCRdb to between 2020 and 2023). Looking at the study overall: Among healthy controls, the CDR3 'QG' motif was associated with a particular HLA allele. The study compared the TCRbeta repertoires of patients with CD4+ T-cell large granular lymphocyte leukemia against those of healthy blood donors. Flow cytometry performed on FACSCanto II or FACSVerse showed that the purified fractions had more than 95% purity among lymphocytes. General findings and caveats noted by the study authors: Main leukemic clonotypes were private to each patient, although 20% to 30% appeared at low frequency in other patients' non-leukemic repertoires. Greater clonality appeared to be present in CD4-sorted patient repertoires than in healthy CD4+ repertoires, and the difference was retained after the putative leukemic clones were removed. The data were not HLA-matched, and the relatively small sample size could explain the higher clonality seen in CD4+ compared with CD8+ T-LGLL. Enrichment of TRBV06-family usage was observed among the top patient clones (8/27) relative to healthy controls (2/35).

Buffy coats from 30 to 40 blood donors, supplied by the Finnish Red Cross blood service, were used as healthy controls. All TCR-sequenced material derived from peripheral blood: patient blood samples and healthy donor buffy coats. Peripheral blood mononuclear cells were isolated by Ficoll-Hypaque gradient centrifugation. CD4+ cells were purified magnetically from the buffy coats of healthy controls. The Gentra Puregene Cell and Tissue kit was used to extract genomic DNA, and a Qubit 2.0 fluorometer was used to measure the amount of genomic DNA. The immunoSEQ assay at survey resolution was applied to genomic DNA for sequencing of TCRbeta rearrangements. Turning to the authors' computational methods: A lowest detectable productive clonotype frequency of 2.59 x 10-5 was observed in the TCR sequencing data. Only productive TCRbeta rearrangements, defined as complete and in-frame sequences, were included in the analyses. Simpson clonality, calculated in the immunoSEQ Analyzer version 3.0, was used as the measure of sample clonality. Clones were categorized by frequency as very rare, small, medium, large (1-20%) or hyperexpanded (>20%). Generation probabilities were estimated with OLGA 1.2.3, V-gene circos plots were made with VDJtools, specificities were searched in VDJdb, and CDR3 motifs were identified with GLIPH. TCRdb took this table from immuneACCESS and kept in-frame rearrangements with V and J called. Such tables lack part of the clones; where checked against another copy, unresolved V genes explain under half of the gap, and the rest is unexplained. V, J and clone size are those of that table, while D and trimming were read from the DNA. Counted in this sample were tens of thousands of clones; approximately 81% of them appeared once. About 0.41% of the sample comes from the top ten.

The CDR3 covers 17 residues, taking in both the cysteine and the phenylalanine. CDR3 DNA only is kept here, 51 bases in frame from base 1. The germline V gene gives CDR1 as SNHLY and CDR2 as FYNNEI. V is reduced by 4 bases and J by 4 bases, leaving a spacing of 17 bases between them. This clone has just a few counts. This receptor's antigen is unknown. The record has no base qualities; no much larger clone is one base away. The specimen was CD4+ T cells from blood buffy coats. This receptor was identified in a human donor in good health. Recombination connected TRBV2 to TRBJ2-6; TRBD1 is a weak D gene call, 6 bases matching. Here is the DNA: TGTGCCAGCAGTGTCTTCCCCCAGGGGAGCGGGGCCAACGTCCTGACTTTC. It encodes CASSVFPQGSGANVLTF.